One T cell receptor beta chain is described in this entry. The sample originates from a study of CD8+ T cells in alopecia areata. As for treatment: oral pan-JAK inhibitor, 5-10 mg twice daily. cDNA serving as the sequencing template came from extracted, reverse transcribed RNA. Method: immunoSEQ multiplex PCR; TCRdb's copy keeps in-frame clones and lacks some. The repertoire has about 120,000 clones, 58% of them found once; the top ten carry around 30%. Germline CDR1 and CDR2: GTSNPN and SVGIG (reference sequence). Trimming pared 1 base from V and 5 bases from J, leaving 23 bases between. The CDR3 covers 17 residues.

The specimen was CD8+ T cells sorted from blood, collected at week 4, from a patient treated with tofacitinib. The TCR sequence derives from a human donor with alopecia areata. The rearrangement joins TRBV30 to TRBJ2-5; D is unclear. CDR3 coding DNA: TGTGCCTGGAGTGGTCTCGCCTCCACTTACGAATTCGAGACCCAGTACTTC. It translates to CAWSGLASTYEFETQYF.